This entry lists 21 T cell receptor beta chains sequenced from one sample in a study of tumor-infiltrating lymphocytes in oesophageal squamous cell carcinoma. TCRdb re-analysed the PCR reads in MiXCR, keeping a single row per CDR3 protein. The sample contains roughly 10,000 distinct CDR3 sequences, 55% to 75% of which appear only once. Sequencing used esophageal tumor tissue. The receptor source for this set is a female donor with esophageal squamous cell carcinoma.

By its share, this clonotype is medium-sized (0.01 to 0.1%). The chain uses TRBV10-3 and TRBJ2-1, with D possibly TRBD2 on 6 matching bases. V was cut by 4 bases and J by 7 bases, with 11 bases left in between. Germline V gene data show CDR1 as ENHRY and CDR2 as SYGVKD. The CDR3 contains 13 residues. CDR3 coding DNA: TGTGCCATCAGTGTGGACCGGGAGAATGAGCAGTTCTTC. This encodes CAISVDRENEQFF.

V is TRBV7-2 and J is TRBJ2-1, with TRBD1 matching 9 bases. The assigned J gene may be wrong: the sequence end matches TRBJ1-2 better. CDR3 size: 16 residues. Germline CDR1 SGHTA, CDR2 FQGNSA. The CDR3: CASSLGGGQGYYGYTF. Here the CDR3 DNA reads TGTGCCAGCAGCTTAGGAGGTGGACAGGGGTACTATGGCTACACCTTC.

CDR3 sequence: CASSQTSEETQYF. In DNA form, the CDR3 reads TGTGCCAGCAGCCAGACTAGCGAGGAGACCCAGTACTTC. The rearrangement uses TRBV7-2 and TRBJ2-6, with TRBD2 matching over 8 bases. Judging by the DNA end, TRBJ2-5 fits better; the J call may be wrong. The CDR3 has 13 amino acids. Germline V gene data show CDR1 as SGHTA and CDR2 as FQGNSA.

V and J are TRBV7-8 and TRBJ2-1; TRBD2 might be the D (7 bases). Trimming pared 4 bases from V and 0 bases from J, leaving 25 bases between. The V gene's germline CDR1 is SGHVS and CDR2 FQNEAQ. The CDR3 extends over 20 amino acids. CDR3 sequence reads: CASSSPLLLGGGDSYNEQFF. DNA of the CDR3: TGTGCCAGCAGCTCACCCCTTCTTCTAGGCGGGGGCGACTCCTACAATGAGCAGTTCTTC.

This chain connects TRBV6-4 to TRBJ1-2; 8 nucleotides agree with TRBD1. The V gene's germline CDR1 is MRHNA and CDR2 SNTAGT. The ends lost 6 bases at V and 6 bases at J; junction bases unmatched: 9. There are 14 residues in the CDR3. CDR3 region: CASRGGQGPHGYTF. CDR3 DNA: TGTGCCAGCAGGGGAGGACAGGGCCCCCATGGCTACACCTTC.

This clonotype was seen a handful of times. The chain is built from TRBV6-6 and TRBJ2-3; a possible D gene is TRBD1 (6 bases). The V end was cut by 6 bases, the J end by 6 bases, with 16 bases between. This CDR3 spans 14 amino acids. CDR1 is MNHNY, CDR2 SVGAGI, per germline (reference sequence). Here the CDR3 DNA reads TGTGCCAGCAGCCTAAAGGGGGATGTGGATACGCAGTATTTT. Its translation: CASSLKGDVDTQYF.

This chain joins TRBV24-1 and TRBJ2-6, with 7 nucleotides matching TRBD1. The CDR3 runs 17 residues. V lost 7 bases and J lost 0; bases outside the gene matches: 8. Germline V CDR1 and CDR2: KGHDR, SFDVKD. This CDR3 reads CATSRPAGGSGANVLTF. CDR3 in DNA: TGTGCCACCAGCAGGCCGGCAGGGGGCTCTGGGGCCAACGTCCTGACTTTC.

This clonotype turned up a few times. This chain uses TRBV7-2 with TRBJ2-7; D might be TRBD1 (6 bases). Trimming took off 3 bases at V and 1 base at J, with 10 bases between the two ends. CDR1 SGHTA and CDR2 FQGNSA come from the germline V gene. The CDR3 has 14 residues. In DNA form, the CDR3 reads TGTGCCAGCAGCTTCGACAGGCTATCCTACGAGCAGTACTTC. Amino acid sequence: CASSFDRLSYEQYF. The full variable domain, its missing parts supplied by reference TRBV7-2 and TRBJ2-7, is GAGVSQSPSNKVTEKGKDVELRCDPISGHTALYWYRQSLGQGLEFLIYFQGNSAPDKSGLPSDRFSAERTGGSVSTLTIQRTQQEDSAVYLCASSFDRLSYEQYFGPGTRLTVT.

The CDR3 sequence: CASSRTELEQFF. The CDR3 DNA is TGTGCCAGCAGCAGGACAGAGCTTGAGCAGTTCTTC. This sequence joins TRBV6-1 and TRBJ2-1; D is possibly TRBD1 (6 bases). Germline V lookup: CDR1 MNHNS, CDR2 SASEGT. V lost 6 bases to trimming and J lost 9 bases, with 12 bases between them. CDR3 length: 12 amino acids.

A single count supports this clonotype. This chain connects TRBV7-3 to TRBJ2-1; 8 bases match TRBD1. Near its end, the DNA agrees better with TRBJ2-7, so the J call may be wrong. This CDR3 spans 12 amino acids. The germline CDR1 and CDR2 sequences are SGHTA and FQGTGA. The CDR3 sequence is CASSINRGMQYF. For the CDR3, the DNA is TGTGCCAGCAGCATAAACAGGGGGATGCAGTACTTC.

V gene TRBV5-5 combines with J gene TRBJ1-2, with 7 bases fitting TRBD1. The J segment lost 2 bases and the V segment lost 0 bases, leaving 4 bases of the junction unmatched. Germline CDR1 reads SGHKS; CDR2 reads YYEKEE (reference sequence). This CDR3 region has 15 residues. CDR3 DNA: TGTGCCAGCAGCTTGGTAAGGGGGCAGAACTATGGCTACACCTTC. Its protein product is CASSLVRGQNYGYTF.

This clonotype occurred many times. The chain employs TRBV6-1 and TRBJ1-1; 9 bases match TRBD1. Germline V gene lookup returns CDR1 MNHNS and CDR2 SASEGT. This CDR3 spans 15 amino acids. V shed 4 bases and J 0 bases; nucleotides not matched to a gene: 3. For the CDR3, the DNA is TGTGCCAGCAGTGGAGACAGGGGGATGAACACTGAAGCTTTCTTT. It codes for CASSGDRGMNTEAFF.

V gene TRBV28 combines with J gene TRBJ2-1; TRBD2 matches 11 bases. The J call is uncertain, as TRBJ2-5 better fits the DNA end. Germline V lookup: CDR1 MDHEN, CDR2 SYDVKM. The CDR3 covers 15 residues. As DNA, the CDR3 is TGTGCCAGCAGATTAGCGGGAGGGCGAGGAGAGACCCAGTACTTC. This sequence encodes CASRLAGGRGETQYF.

The chain combines TRBV7-9 with TRBJ2-5, with D possibly TRBD2 on 6 matching bases. Germline V gives CDR1 SEHNR, CDR2 FQNEAQ (reference sequence). The CDR3 contains 12 residues. The CDR3 protein is CASGRSWETQYF. The CDR3 coding sequence is TGTGCTAGCGGACGTTCCTGGGAGACCCAGTACTTC.

This chain uses TRBV7-9 with TRBJ2-1; a possible D gene is TRBD2 (5 bases). The CDR3 runs 17 residues. Trimming removed 2 bases from V and 0 bases from J, with 14 bases in between. Germline V gene sequence: CDR1 SEHNR, CDR2 FQNEAQ (reference sequence). The CDR3 nucleotides read TGTGCCAGCAGCTTATCCCCGAGCGGTCTCTCCTACAATGAGCAGTTCTTC. This gives the protein CASSLSPSGLSYNEQFF.

The rearrangement joins TRBV7-9 to TRBJ1-2, with D uncertain. This CDR3 is 16 amino acids long. The ends were cut back, 5 bases at V and 4 bases at J, with 20 bases in the middle. Germline V lookup: CDR1 SEHNR, CDR2 FQNEAQ (reference sequence). CDR3 amino acids: CASSTLIGSRAYGYTF. CDR3 DNA sequence: TGTGCCAGCAGCACCTTAATCGGCTCCAGAGCCTATGGCTACACCTTC.

In this sample, this clonotype turned up many times. The gene calls are TRBV7-2 and TRBJ2-1; 10 bases fit TRBD2. The ends lost 1 base at V and 4 bases at J; junction bases unmatched: 4. This CDR3 contains 16 residues. From germline, CDR1 is SGHTA and CDR2 FQGNSA. CDR3 amino acids: CASSLGRTSGYNEQFF. Here the CDR3 DNA reads TGTGCCAGCAGCTTAGGCAGGACTAGCGGATACAATGAGCAGTTCTTC.

The chain has TRBV28 and TRBJ2-7; TRBD2 aligns across 14 bases. The germline V gene has CDR1 MDHEN and CDR2 SYDVKM. J was trimmed by 3 bases and V by 5 bases; bases with no gene match: 9. This CDR3 has 17 amino acids. The CDR3 is CASSPLGLAGGVYEQYF. The CDR3 DNA follows: TGTGCCAGCAGTCCGCTCGGACTAGCGGGAGGAGTCTACGAGCAGTACTTC.

The rearrangement links TRBV7-2 to TRBJ2-3; D is uncertain. The J call is in doubt because the DNA end fits TRBJ2-1 better. Per the germline V gene, CDR1 is SGHTA and CDR2 is FQGNSA. The CDR3 runs to 16 residues. The CDR3 loop is CASSSAAGASYNEQFF. The DNA of the CDR3 is TGTGCCAGCAGCTCAGCTGCTGGCGCTTCCTACAATGAGCAGTTCTTC.

Points on this clonotype: The CDR3 does not end in the conserved phenylalanine or tryptophan, so this is likely a read error. No DNA is shown, since the ends of the CDR3 on it are uncertain; the CDR3 is the one TCRdb lists. V gene TRBV2 combines with J gene TRBJ2-5; TRBD1 was called by the table and not checked on the DNA. CDR1 and CDR2 from the germline V gene are SNHLY and FYNNEI. The CDR3 totals 13 residues, both ends included. The CDR3: CASTDQDEQFFGA.

A few counts support this clonotype. This chain connects TRBV7-2 to TRBJ2-7; 7 positions agree with TRBD2. The germline V gene encodes CDR1 SGHTA and CDR2 FQGNSA. Trimming took 5 bases from V and 2 from J; bases not matched to a gene: 12. The CDR3 runs 16 residues. Here the CDR3 DNA reads TGTGCCAGCAGCAAACGGGTCGCTAGCGGAGCCTACGAGCAGTACTTC. Protein: CASSKRVASGAYEQYF.